Below, one TCR beta chain is given with its context. Its antigen remains unknown. Healthy bone marrow donors made up the donor group. This sample was taken from a study of cytomegalovirus exposure and HLA in healthy donors. Turning to the study itself: A previous analysis identified 100 million to 120 million unique TCR beta sequences derived from about 180 million T cells. General study results and limits: CMV serostatus was the sole immune exposure data available. There were some 150 TCR beta chains listed as cytomegalovirus-associated.

This CDR3 contains 14 residues. Germline V gene data show CDR1 as GTSNPN and CDR2 as SVGIG (reference sequence). The V end was cut by 2 bases, the J end by 2 bases, with 13 bases between. The PCR had 60 Vbeta and 13 Jbeta primers. Assay: immunoSEQ multiplex PCR; the TCRdb copy retains only in-frame clones and omits some. This sample has around 190,000 clones, with over 75% found just once. The TCR comes from a woman aged 25-40 years in good health and CMV-seronegative. J is TRBJ2-7 and V is TRBV30, with a weak D call TRBD2 (6 bases). The source material was PBMCs. The CDR3 loop reads CAWSPPTSTYEQYF. The DNA of the CDR3 is TGTGCCTGGAGTCCCCCGACTAGTACCTACGAGCAGTACTTC.